Sequencing of this T cell receptor (beta chain) was carried out in a study of T cell repertoires in cytomegalovirus infection. Study background: Public TCR beta signatures marked donors with CMV infection and the matching HLA. Regarding the study as a whole: Using cumulative public TCR beta family frequency, the authors identified those who carried CMV together with the relevant HLA.

J gave up 1 base and V 1 base, and 7 bases lay outside the gene matches. CDR1 and CDR2 (germline): MGHRA, YSYEKL. The CDR3 sequence is 18 residues long. Notes on this clonotype: Its matching antigen is unknown.

TCRdb re-derived calls from the reads in MiXCR, one entry per CDR3 protein. The sample holds 830,000 or so distinct CDR3 sequences; around a third are singletons and the top ten take 9.5% to 15%. The rearrangement links TRBV4-1 to TRBJ2-3, with 11 bases matching TRBD2. Here the sequenced sample was cultured CD8+ T cells from PBMCs, taken from culture after CMV antigen stimulation. This TCR was sampled from a human donor in good health (CMV status not recorded). Some clones in this sample may be carry-over from other donors' samples. DNA for the CDR3: TGCGCCAGCAGCCAAGCCGAACTAGCGGGGGAAGGCACAGATACGCAGTATTTT. This sequence encodes CASSQAELAGEGTDTQYF.